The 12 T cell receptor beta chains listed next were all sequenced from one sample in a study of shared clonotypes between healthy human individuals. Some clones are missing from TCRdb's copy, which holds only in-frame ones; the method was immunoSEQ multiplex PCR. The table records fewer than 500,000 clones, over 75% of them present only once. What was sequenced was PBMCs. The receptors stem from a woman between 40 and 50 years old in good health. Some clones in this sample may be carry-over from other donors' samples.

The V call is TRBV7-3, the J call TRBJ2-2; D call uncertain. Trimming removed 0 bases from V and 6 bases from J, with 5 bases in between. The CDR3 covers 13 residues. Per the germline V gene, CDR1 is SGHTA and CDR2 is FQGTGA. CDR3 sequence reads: CASSLTAAGELFF. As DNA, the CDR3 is TGTGCCAGCAGCTTAACGGCGGCCGGGGAGCTGTTTTTT. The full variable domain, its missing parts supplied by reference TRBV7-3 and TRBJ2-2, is GAGVSQTPSNKVTEKGKYVELRCDPISGHTALYWYRQSLGQGPEFLIYFQGTGAADDSGLPNDRFFAVRPEGSVSTLKIQRTERGDSAVYLCASSLTAAGELFFGEGSRLTVL.

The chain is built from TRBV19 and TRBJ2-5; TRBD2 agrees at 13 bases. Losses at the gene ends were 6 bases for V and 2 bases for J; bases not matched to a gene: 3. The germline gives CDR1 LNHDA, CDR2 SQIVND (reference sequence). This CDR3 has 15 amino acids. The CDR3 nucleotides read TGTGCCAGTAGACTACTAGCGGGAGGGCAAGAGACCCAGTACTTC. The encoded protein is CASRLLAGGQETQYF.

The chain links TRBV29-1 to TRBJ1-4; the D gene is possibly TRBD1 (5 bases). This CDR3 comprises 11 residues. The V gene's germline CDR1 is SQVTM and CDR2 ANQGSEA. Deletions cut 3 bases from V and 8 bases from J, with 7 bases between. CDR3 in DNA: TGCAGCGTTGAGGGGCCCGAAAAACTGTTTTTT. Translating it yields CSVEGPEKLFF.

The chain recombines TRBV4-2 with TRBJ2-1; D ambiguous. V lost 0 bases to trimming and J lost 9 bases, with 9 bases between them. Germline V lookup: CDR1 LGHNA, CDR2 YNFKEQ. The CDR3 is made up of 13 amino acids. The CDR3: CASSQDQLREQFF. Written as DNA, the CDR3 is TGTGCCAGCAGCCAAGATCAACTACGTGAGCAGTTCTTC.

CDR3 bases: TGCGCCAGCAGCCAAGGCGGAGCAGGGATGGGGCCCCAGTACTTC. Residues: CASSQGGAGMGPQYF. The chain combines TRBV4-3 with TRBJ2-4; D perhaps matches TRBD1 (5 bases). The germline CDR1 and CDR2 sequences are LGHNA and YSLEER. V lost 1 base and J 13 bases, leaving 20 bases between the germline ends. This CDR3 contains 15 residues.

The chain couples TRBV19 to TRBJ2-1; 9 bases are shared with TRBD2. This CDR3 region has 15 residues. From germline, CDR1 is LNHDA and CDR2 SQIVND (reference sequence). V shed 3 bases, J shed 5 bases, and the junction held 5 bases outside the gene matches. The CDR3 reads CASSISGLANNEQFF. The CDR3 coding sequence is TGTGCCAGTAGTATCTCCGGACTAGCGAACAATGAGCAGTTCTTC. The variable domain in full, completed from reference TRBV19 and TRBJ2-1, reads DGGITQSPKYLFRKEGQNVTLSCEQNLNHDAMYWYRQDPGQGLRLIYYSQIVNDFQKGDIAEGYSVSREKKESFPLTVTSAQKNPTAFYLCASSISGLANNEQFFGPGTRLTVL.

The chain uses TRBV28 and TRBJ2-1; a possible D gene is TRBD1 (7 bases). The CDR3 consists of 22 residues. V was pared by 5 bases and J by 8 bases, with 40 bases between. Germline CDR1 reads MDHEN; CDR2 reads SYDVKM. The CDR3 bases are TGTGCCAGCAGTCTGCCGGGACAGCCGAAGGGGCGGGACCCCCTTTCAATCGATGAGCAGTTCTTC. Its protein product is CASSLPGQPKGRDPLSIDEQFF.

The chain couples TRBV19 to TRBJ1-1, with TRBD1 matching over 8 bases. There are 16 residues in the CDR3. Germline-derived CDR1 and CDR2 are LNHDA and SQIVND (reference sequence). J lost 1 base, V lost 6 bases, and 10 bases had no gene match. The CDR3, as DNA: TGTGCCAGTAGCCCAAGAGACAGGGGCCGGAACACTGAAGCTTTCTTT. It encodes CASSPRDRGRNTEAFF.

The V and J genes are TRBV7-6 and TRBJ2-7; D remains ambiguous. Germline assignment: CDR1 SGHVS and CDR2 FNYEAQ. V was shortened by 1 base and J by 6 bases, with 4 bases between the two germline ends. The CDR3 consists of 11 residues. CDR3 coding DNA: TGTGCCAGCAGCTTAGGACGCGAGCAGTACTTC. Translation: CASSLGREQYF.

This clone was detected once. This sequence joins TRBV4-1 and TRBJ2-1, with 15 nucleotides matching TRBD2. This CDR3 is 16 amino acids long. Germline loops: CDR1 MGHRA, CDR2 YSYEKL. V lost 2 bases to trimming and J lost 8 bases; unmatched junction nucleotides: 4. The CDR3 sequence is CASSQQGLAGGDEQFF. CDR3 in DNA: TGCGCCAGCAGCCAACAAGGACTAGCGGGAGGGGATGAGCAGTTCTTC.

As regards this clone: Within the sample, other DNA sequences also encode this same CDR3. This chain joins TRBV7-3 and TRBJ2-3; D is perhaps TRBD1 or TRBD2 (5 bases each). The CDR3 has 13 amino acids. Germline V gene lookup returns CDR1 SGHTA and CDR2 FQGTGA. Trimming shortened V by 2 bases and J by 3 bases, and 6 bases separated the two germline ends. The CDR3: CASSLGGTDTQYF. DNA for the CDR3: TGTGCCAGCAGCTTAGGGGGTACAGATACGCAGTATTTT.

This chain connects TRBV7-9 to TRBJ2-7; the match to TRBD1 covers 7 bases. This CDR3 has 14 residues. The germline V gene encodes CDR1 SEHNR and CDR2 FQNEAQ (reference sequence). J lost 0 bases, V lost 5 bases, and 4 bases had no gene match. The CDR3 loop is CASSQTGLSYEQYF. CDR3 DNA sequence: TGTGCCAGCAGCCAGACAGGGCTCTCCTACGAGCAGTACTTC.